Each of the 28 T cell receptor beta chains below was sequenced from the same sample in a study of blood T cell repertoires in COVID-19. Assay: immunoSEQ multiplex PCR; the TCRdb copy retains only in-frame clones and omits some. This sample has roughly 310,000 clones, with 88% found just once. Sequenced input: peripheral blood. These receptors were obtained from a woman aged 50 to 65 with active or convalescent COVID-19.

The chain combines TRBV7-2 with TRBJ2-5; D might be TRBD2 (6 bases). Per the germline V gene, CDR1 is SGHTA and CDR2 is FQGNSA. The CDR3 runs to 13 residues. V was cut by 2 bases and J by 5 bases, with 9 bases left in between. The CDR3 DNA is TGTGCCAGCAGCTTAATGGCGGGGGAGACCCAGTACTTC. Amino acid sequence: CASSLMAGETQYF.

V gene TRBV6-1 combines with J gene TRBJ1-5; a possible D gene is TRBD1 (6 bases). The length of the CDR3 is 14 residues. Germline values: CDR1 MNHNS, CDR2 SASEGT. The germline V and J ends were trimmed by 2 bases and 3 bases, with 8 bases remaining between them. The DNA of the CDR3 is TGTGCCAGCAGTGAAACAGGGAACAATCAGCCCCAGCATTTT. Protein: CASSETGNNQPQHF.

The chain recombines TRBV7-9 with TRBJ2-2, with 7 bases matching TRBD1. The length of the CDR3 is 14 residues. The ends lost 3 bases at V and 6 bases at J; junction bases unmatched: 4. Germline assignment: CDR1 SEHNR and CDR2 FQNEAQ (reference sequence). The CDR3, as DNA: TGTGCCAGCAGCTTCGACAGGGTCGCCGGGGAGCTGTTTTTT. Translated: CASSFDRVAGELFF. Using reference TRBV7-9 and TRBJ2-2 for the parts outside the CDR3, the full variable domain is DTGVSQNPRHKITKRGQNVTFRCDPISEHNRLYWYRQTLGQGPEFLTYFQNEAQLEKSRLLSDRFSAERPKGSFSTLEIQRTEQGDSAMYLCASSFDRVAGELFFGEGSRLTVL.

The V gene is TRBV4-3, the J gene TRBJ1-3, with 11 bases identical to TRBD1. Germline V CDR1 and CDR2: LGHNA, YSLEER. The trim removed 2 bases at V and 1 base at J, leaving 7 bases unmatched. The CDR3 extends over 18 amino acids. CDR3 sequence (DNA): TGCGCCAGCAGCCAACTATCCGGACAGGGGGCATCTGGAAACACCATATATTTT. The encoded protein is CASSQLSGQGASGNTIYF.

The V gene is TRBV11-2, the J gene TRBJ1-2, with TRBD1 as a possible D gene (6 bases). V was cut by 5 bases and J by 4 bases, with 14 bases left in between. CDR1 is SGHAT, CDR2 FQNNGV, per germline. The CDR3 runs 14 residues. This CDR3 reads CASSLQGFIYGYTF. In DNA form, the CDR3 reads TGTGCCAGCAGCCTACAGGGATTCATCTATGGCTACACCTTC.

This clone was counted only a few times. V usage is TRBV3-1 (or the pseudogene TRBV3-2) and J usage is TRBJ1-5; 7 bases align to TRBD1. J gave up 6 bases and V 5 bases, and 7 bases lay outside the gene matches. Germline V gene sequence: CDR1 LGHDT, CDR2 YNNKEL (reference sequence). This CDR3 region has 14 residues. The CDR3 protein is CASSVQGEGQPQHF. The CDR3 DNA reads as TGTGCCAGCAGCGTTCAGGGGGAAGGTCAGCCCCAGCATTTT.

V gene TRBV4-1 combines with J gene TRBJ2-1; 8 bases match TRBD2. Looked up from germline, CDR1 is MGHRA and CDR2 is YSYEKL. Trimming removed 4 bases from V and 5 bases from J; junction bases left unmatched: 7. CDR3 length: 15 amino acids. The CDR3 sequence is CASSPRLASNNEQFF. For the CDR3, the DNA is TGCGCCAGCAGCCCCCGACTAGCGAGTAACAATGAGCAGTTCTTC.

This sequence joins TRBV29-1 and TRBJ1-1, with D unresolved. The V gene's germline CDR1 is SQVTM and CDR2 ANQGSEA. V lost 4 bases, J lost 4 bases, and 13 bases lay in between. The CDR3 length is 13 residues. This CDR3 is CSVASFSSTEAFF. The CDR3 nucleotides are TGCAGCGTTGCCTCTTTTTCGAGCACTGAAGCTTTCTTT.

The CDR3 is CASTPAGGETQYF. DNA of the CDR3: TGTGCCAGCACTCCAGCGGGGGGTGAGACCCAGTACTTC. The chain has TRBV12-3 or TRBV12-4 and TRBJ2-5, with 9 bases that match TRBD2. This CDR3 spans 13 amino acids. V dropped 7 bases and J dropped 5; count of bases not matched to a gene: 5.

This chain uses TRBV7-9 with TRBJ2-7, with D unclear. Germline CDR1 reads SEHNR; CDR2 reads FQNEAQ (reference sequence). The V end lost 2 bases, the J end lost 7 bases, and 21 bases lay between the germline ends. This CDR3 spans 16 amino acids. The CDR3 DNA is TGTGCCAGCAGCTTAAAGGTACTCAGGTCGGTAAGGGAGCAGTACTTC. Its protein is CASSLKVLRSVREQYF.

This chain links TRBV25-1 with TRBJ1-1; no clear D. CDR3 size: 13 residues. The ends were cut back, 7 bases at V and 5 bases at J, with 14 bases in the middle. Germline CDR1 reads MGHDK; CDR2 reads SYGVNS. Written as DNA, the CDR3 is TGTGCCAGCATTTTCAGAGGTTGGACTGAAGCTTTCTTT. Translated, it gives CASIFRGWTEAFF.

This clone is a singleton in its sample. This chain joins TRBV7-2 and TRBJ2-3; unclear D gene. This CDR3 has 11 amino acids. In germline, CDR1 is SGHTA, CDR2 FQGNSA. Trimming pared 6 bases from V and 5 bases from J, leaving 6 bases between. DNA for the CDR3: TGTGCCAGCAGAAGCCGAGATACGCAGTATTTT. It translates to CASRSRDTQYF.

V and J are TRBV15 and TRBJ2-7; 7 nucleotides line up with TRBD1. The junction had 14 bases not matched to a gene; V was cut back by 4 bases and J by 2 bases. Germline values: CDR1 LNHNV, CDR2 YYDKDF (reference sequence). The length of the CDR3 is 17 residues. CDR3 DNA: TGTGCCACCAGCACGAGACAACAGGGGATTTTCGCCTACGAGCAGTACTTC. Encoded protein: CATSTRQQGIFAYEQYF.

This sequence joins TRBV3-1 (or the pseudogene TRBV3-2) and TRBJ1-5; no clear D. Per germline, CDR1 LGHDT and CDR2 YNNKEL (reference sequence). The CDR3 length is 16 residues. V was pared by 6 bases and J by 0 bases, with 15 bases between. The CDR3: CASSPSGFYSNQPQHF. The CDR3 nucleotides are TGTGCCAGCAGTCCGTCCGGGTTTTATAGCAATCAGCCCCAGCATTTT.

This clone was counted once. This sequence joins TRBV7-2 and TRBJ1-1, with a tentative D call TRBD1 (5 bases). V dropped 1 base and J dropped 5 bases, with 17 bases sitting between them. The germline V gene has CDR1 SGHTA and CDR2 FQGNSA. The CDR3 is 16 residues long. The CDR3: CASSLGSQGVGTEAFF. The CDR3, as DNA: TGTGCCAGCAGCTTAGGCTCCCAAGGGGTGGGGACTGAAGCTTTCTTT.

The gene calls are TRBV11-2 and TRBJ2-7; 8 positions match TRBD1. This CDR3 contains 15 residues. Germline V gene data show CDR1 as SGHAT and CDR2 as FQNNGV. The trim removed 1 base at V and 2 bases at J, leaving 4 bases unmatched. For the CDR3, the DNA is TGTGCCAGCAGCTTAGTCGGACAGGGAGCCTACGAGCAGTACTTC. Translated, it gives CASSLVGQGAYEQYF.

The V and J genes are TRBV5-4 and TRBJ2-3; a weak D match, TRBD2 (5 bases). Trimming shortened V by 0 bases and J by 1 base, and 12 bases separated the two germline ends. The CDR3 loop spans 16 amino acids. Germline V lookup: CDR1 SGHNT, CDR2 YYREEE (reference sequence). The CDR3, as DNA: TGTGCCAGCAGCTTGGCAGGCGGGTGGGGCACAGATACGCAGTATTTT. It yields the protein CASSLAGGWGTDTQYF.

The chain employs TRBV11-3 and TRBJ1-1; D remains ambiguous. The germline V and J ends were trimmed by 3 bases and 1 base, with 9 bases remaining between them. The CDR3 length is 14 residues. Looked up from germline, CDR1 is SGHNT and CDR2 is YENEEA. The CDR3 here is CASSFGGRNTEAFF. The CDR3 DNA is TGTGCCAGCAGCTTTGGAGGAAGGAACACTGAAGCTTTCTTT. Filled out from reference TRBV11-3 and TRBJ1-1, the complete variable domain reads EAGVVQSPRYKIIEKKQPVAFWCNPISGHNTLYWYLQNLGQGPELLIRYENEEAVDDSQLPKDRFSAERLKGVDSTLKIQPAELGDSAVYLCASSFGGRNTEAFFGQGTRLTVV.

V gene TRBV5-8 combines with J gene TRBJ2-7; a possible D gene is TRBD2 (5 bases). V was clipped by 4 bases and J by 1 base, with 15 bases between them. CDR1 SGHTS and CDR2 YDEGEE come from the germline V gene. This CDR3 comprises 15 residues. The CDR3 bases are TGTGCCAGCAGCCTGGGCCTATCGGGGTCCTACGAGCAGTACTTC. This translates into CASSLGLSGSYEQYF. Together with reference TRBV5-8 and TRBJ2-7, the CDR3 gives the full variable domain: EAGVTQSPTHLIKTRGQQATLRCSPISGHTSVYWYQQALGLGLQFLLWYDEGEERNRGNFPPRFSGRQFPNYSSELNVNALELEDSALYLCASSLGLSGSYEQYFGPGTRLTVT.

The rearrangement links TRBV27 to TRBJ1-4; TRBD1 aligns across 10 bases. Looked up from germline, CDR1 is MNHEY and CDR2 is SMNVEV (reference sequence). This CDR3 is built from 14 residues. V trimming: 8 bases; J trimming: 10 bases; junction bases outside the gene matches: 10. The DNA of the CDR3 is TGTGCCAGCGGAACCGGGACAGGGGTCGGAAAACTGTTTTTT. Protein product: CASGTGTGVGKLFF.

This rearrangement joins TRBV4-3 to TRBJ2-1; possible D gene TRBD2, 5 bases. The V and J ends lost 2 bases and 7 bases respectively, with 18 bases between them. The V gene's germline CDR1 is LGHNA and CDR2 YSLEER. The CDR3 is 16 residues long. CDR3 loop: CASSQLRDSVQNEQFF. In DNA, the CDR3 is TGCGCCAGCAGCCAACTACGGGATTCGGTTCAGAATGAGCAGTTCTTC.

V is TRBV24-1 and J is TRBJ2-1; TRBD2 agrees at 11 bases. Looked up from germline, CDR1 is KGHDR and CDR2 is SFDVKD. V lost 0 bases to trimming and J lost 12 bases; unmatched junction nucleotides: 6. The CDR3 loop spans 15 amino acids. CDR3 bases: TGTGCCACCAGTGATTTGGTGACTAGCGGGATCGGGCAGTTCTTC. Translating gives CATSDLVTSGIGQFF.

The chain joins TRBV18 to TRBJ1-5; no definite D call. V was cut by 8 bases and J by 2 bases, with 10 bases left in between. The CDR3 sequence is 13 residues long. Per germline, CDR1 KGHSH and CDR2 LQKENI. As DNA, the CDR3 is TGTGCCAGCGTTGAGAGCGGCAATCAGCCCCAGCATTTT. Protein sequence: CASVESGNQPQHF.

This clone was seen a single time. The chain recombines TRBV7-2 with TRBJ2-7, with D possibly TRBD2 on 5 matching bases. Germline values: CDR1 SGHTA, CDR2 FQGNSA. The CDR3 has 15 residues. Trimming pared 2 bases from V and 3 bases from J, leaving 14 bases between. CDR3 nucleotide sequence: TGTGCCAGCAGCTTACAGTTCGCTAGCAACTACGAGCAGTACTTC. Translation gives CASSLQFASNYEQYF.

This chain links TRBV7-9 with TRBJ2-1; 12 bases agree with TRBD2. Germline lookup yields CDR1 SEHNR and CDR2 FQNEAQ (reference sequence). V dropped 5 bases and J dropped 6; count of bases not matched to a gene: 5. The CDR3 has 15 amino acids. Here the CDR3 DNA reads TGTGCCAGCAGCGAGACTAGCGGGAGTTTCAATGAGCAGTTCTTC. Encoded protein: CASSETSGSFNEQFF.

This rearrangement joins TRBV15 to TRBJ2-7, with D maybe TRBD1 (6 bases). Germline assignment: CDR1 LNHNV and CDR2 YYDKDF (reference sequence). This CDR3 region has 13 residues. V lost 3 bases to trimming and J lost 5 bases, with 11 bases between them. The CDR3 DNA sequence: TGTGCCACCAGCAGTGACAGGTTACACGAGCAGTACTTC. Its translation is CATSSDRLHEQYF.

This chain uses TRBV12-3 or TRBV12-4 with TRBJ1-5; D is ambiguous. V lost 2 bases to trimming and J lost 1 base, with 3 bases between them. The CDR3 totals 13 residues. CDR3 amino acids: CASSLQSNQPQHF. In DNA form, the CDR3 reads TGTGCCAGCAGTTTACAAAGCAATCAGCCCCAGCATTTT.

The V gene is TRBV24-1, the J gene TRBJ2-3; 9 bases agree with TRBD1. CDR1 KGHDR and CDR2 SFDVKD come from the germline V gene. Losses at the gene ends were 3 bases for V and 3 bases for J; bases not matched to a gene: 6. CDR3 length: 16 amino acids. CDR3 residues: CATSDPRTGETDTQYF. The CDR3 DNA is TGTGCCACCAGTGATCCTCGGACAGGGGAAACAGATACGCAGTATTTT.